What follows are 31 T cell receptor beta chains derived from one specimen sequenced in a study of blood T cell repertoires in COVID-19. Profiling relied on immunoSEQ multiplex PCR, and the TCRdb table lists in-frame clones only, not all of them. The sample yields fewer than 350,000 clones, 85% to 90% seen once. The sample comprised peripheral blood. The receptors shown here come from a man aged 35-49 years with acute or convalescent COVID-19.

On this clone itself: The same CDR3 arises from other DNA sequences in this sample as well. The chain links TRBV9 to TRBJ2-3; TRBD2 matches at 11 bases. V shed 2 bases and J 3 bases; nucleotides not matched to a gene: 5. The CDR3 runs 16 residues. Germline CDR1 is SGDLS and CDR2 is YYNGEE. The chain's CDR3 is CASSVGLAGGTDTQYF. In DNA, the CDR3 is TGTGCCAGCAGCGTCGGACTAGCGGGTGGGACAGATACGCAGTATTTT.

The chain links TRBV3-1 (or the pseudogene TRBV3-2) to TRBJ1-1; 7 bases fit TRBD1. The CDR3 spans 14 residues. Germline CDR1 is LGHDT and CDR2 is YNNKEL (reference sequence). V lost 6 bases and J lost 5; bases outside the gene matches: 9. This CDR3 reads CASRERGLETEAFF. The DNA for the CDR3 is TGTGCCAGCAGGGAGAGGGGGCTGGAGACTGAAGCTTTCTTT.

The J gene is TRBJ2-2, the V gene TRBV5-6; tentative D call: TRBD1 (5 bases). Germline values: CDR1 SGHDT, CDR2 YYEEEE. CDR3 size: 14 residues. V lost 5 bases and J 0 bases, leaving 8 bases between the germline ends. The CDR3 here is CASSWTPNTGELFF. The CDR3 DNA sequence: TGTGCCAGCAGTTGGACACCGAACACCGGGGAGCTGTTTTTT.

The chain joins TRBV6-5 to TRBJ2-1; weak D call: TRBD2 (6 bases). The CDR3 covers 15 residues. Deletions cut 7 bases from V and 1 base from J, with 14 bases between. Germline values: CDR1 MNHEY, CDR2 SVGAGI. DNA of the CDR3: TGTGCCAGCAATTCGGGCGGGGCTTCCTACAATGAGCAGTTCTTC. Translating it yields CASNSGGASYNEQFF.

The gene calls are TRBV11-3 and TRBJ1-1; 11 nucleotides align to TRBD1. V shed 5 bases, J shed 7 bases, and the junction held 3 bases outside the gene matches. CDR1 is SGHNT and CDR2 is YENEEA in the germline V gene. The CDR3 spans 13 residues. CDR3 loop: CASSGQGANEAFF. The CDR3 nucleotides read TGTGCCAGCAGCGGACAGGGGGCGAATGAAGCTTTCTTT.

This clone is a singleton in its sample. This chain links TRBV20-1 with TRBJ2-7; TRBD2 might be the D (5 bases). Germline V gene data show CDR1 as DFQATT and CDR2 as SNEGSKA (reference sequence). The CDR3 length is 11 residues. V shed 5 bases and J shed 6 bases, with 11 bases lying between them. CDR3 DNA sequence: TGCAGTGCTCAAAGGACTGGCGAGCAGTACTTC. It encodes CSAQRTGEQYF.

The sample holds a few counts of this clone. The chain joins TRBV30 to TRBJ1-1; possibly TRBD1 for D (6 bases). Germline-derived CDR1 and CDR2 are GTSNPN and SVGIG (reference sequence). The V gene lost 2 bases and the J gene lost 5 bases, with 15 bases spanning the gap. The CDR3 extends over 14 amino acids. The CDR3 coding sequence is TGTGCCTGGAGTCTCGGAGGGGGGGTTACTGAAGCTTTCTTT. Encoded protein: CAWSLGGGVTEAFF. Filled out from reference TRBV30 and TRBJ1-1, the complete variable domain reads SQTIHQWPATLVQPVGSPLSLECTVEGTSNPNLYWYRQAAGRGLQLLFYSVGIGQISSEVPQNLSASRPQDRQFILSSKKLLLSDSGFYLCAWSLGGGVTEAFFGQGTRLTVV.

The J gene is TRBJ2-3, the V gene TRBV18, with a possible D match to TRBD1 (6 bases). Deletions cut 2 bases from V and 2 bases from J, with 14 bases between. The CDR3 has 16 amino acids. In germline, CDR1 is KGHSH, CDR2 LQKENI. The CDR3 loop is CASSPLDSPPTDTQYF. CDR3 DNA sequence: TGTGCCAGCTCACCATTGGACAGCCCGCCCACAGATACGCAGTATTTT. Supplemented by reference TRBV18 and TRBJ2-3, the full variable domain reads NAGVMQNPRHLVRRRGQEARLRCSPMKGHSHVYWYRQLPEEGLKFMVYLQKENIIDESGMPKERFSAEFPKEGPSILRIQQVVRGDSAAYFCASSPLDSPPTDTQYFGPGTRLTVL.

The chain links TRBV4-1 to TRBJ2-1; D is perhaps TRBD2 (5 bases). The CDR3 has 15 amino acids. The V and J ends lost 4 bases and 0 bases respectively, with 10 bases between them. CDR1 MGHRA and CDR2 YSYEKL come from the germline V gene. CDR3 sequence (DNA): TGCGCCAGCAGCCGCGAGGGTCACTCCTACAATGAGCAGTTCTTC. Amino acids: CASSREGHSYNEQFF.

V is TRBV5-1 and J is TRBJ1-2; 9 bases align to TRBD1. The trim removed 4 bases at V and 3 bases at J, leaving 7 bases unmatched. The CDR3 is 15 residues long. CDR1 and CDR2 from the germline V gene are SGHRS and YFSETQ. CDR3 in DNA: TGCGCCAGCAGCCAAAACGACAGGGGGGACTATGGCTACACCTTC. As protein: CASSQNDRGDYGYTF.

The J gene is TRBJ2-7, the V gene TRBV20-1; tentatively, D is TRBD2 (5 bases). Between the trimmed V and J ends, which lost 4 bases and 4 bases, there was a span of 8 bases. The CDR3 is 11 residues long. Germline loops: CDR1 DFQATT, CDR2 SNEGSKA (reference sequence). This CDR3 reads CSAIREYEQYF. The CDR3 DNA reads TGCAGTGCTATCCGGGAATACGAGCAGTACTTC.

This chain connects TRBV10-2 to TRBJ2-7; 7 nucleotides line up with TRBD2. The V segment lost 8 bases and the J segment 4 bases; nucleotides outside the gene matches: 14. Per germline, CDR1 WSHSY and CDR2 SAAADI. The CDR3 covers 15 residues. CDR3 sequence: CASRYYRTRTYEQYF. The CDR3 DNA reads TGCGCCAGCCGCTATTATAGGACTAGAACGTACGAGCAGTACTTC.

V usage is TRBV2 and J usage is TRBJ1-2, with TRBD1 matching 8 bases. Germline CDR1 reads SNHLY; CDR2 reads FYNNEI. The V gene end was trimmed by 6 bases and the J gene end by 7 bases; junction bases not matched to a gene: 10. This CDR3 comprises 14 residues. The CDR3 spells CASRLGQGQGGYTF. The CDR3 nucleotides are TGTGCCAGCAGGCTAGGACAGGGTCAAGGTGGCTACACCTTC.

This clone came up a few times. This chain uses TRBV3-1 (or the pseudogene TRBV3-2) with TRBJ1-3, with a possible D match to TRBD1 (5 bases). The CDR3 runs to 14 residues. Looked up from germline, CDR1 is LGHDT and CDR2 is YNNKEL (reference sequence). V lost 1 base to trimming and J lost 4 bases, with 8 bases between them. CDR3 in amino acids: CASSQGTGGNTIYF. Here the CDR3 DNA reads TGTGCCAGCAGCCAAGGAACAGGCGGAAACACCATATATTTT.

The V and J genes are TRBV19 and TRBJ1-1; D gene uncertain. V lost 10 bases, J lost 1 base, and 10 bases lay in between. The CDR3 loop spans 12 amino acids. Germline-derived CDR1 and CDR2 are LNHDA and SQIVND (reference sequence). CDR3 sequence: CATTSGNTEAFF. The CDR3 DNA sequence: TGTGCCACTACTTCAGGGAACACTGAAGCTTTCTTT.

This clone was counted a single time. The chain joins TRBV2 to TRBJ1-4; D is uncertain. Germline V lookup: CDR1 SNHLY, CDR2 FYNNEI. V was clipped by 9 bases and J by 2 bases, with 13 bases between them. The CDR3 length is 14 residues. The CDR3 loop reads CASSRSGTNEKLFF. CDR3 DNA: TGTGCCAGTTCCCGGTCGGGGACTAATGAAAAACTGTTTTTT.

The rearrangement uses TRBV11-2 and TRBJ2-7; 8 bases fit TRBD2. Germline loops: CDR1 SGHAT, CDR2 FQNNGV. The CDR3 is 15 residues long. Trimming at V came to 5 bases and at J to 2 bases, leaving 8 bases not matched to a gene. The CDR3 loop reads CASSKSGGATYEQYF. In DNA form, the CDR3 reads TGTGCCAGCAGCAAATCGGGGGGGGCCACCTACGAGCAGTACTTC.

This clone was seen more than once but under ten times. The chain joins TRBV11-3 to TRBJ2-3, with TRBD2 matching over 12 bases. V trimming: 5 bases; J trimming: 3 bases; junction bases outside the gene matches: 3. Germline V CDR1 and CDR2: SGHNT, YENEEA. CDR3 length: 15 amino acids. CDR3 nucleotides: TGTGCCAGCAGCATAGGACTAGCGGGGACAGATACGCAGTATTTT. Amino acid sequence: CASSIGLAGTDTQYF. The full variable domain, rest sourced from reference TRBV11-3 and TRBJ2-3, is EAGVVQSPRYKIIEKKQPVAFWCNPISGHNTLYWYLQNLGQGPELLIRYENEEAVDDSQLPKDRFSAERLKGVDSTLKIQPAELGDSAVYLCASSIGLAGTDTQYFGPGTRLTVL.

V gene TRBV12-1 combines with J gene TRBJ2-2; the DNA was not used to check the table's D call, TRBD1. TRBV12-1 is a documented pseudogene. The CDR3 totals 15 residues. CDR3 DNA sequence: TGTGCCAGCAGCTTCAGGGATCCCGACACCGGGGAGCTGTTTTTT. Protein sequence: CASSFRDPDTGELFF.

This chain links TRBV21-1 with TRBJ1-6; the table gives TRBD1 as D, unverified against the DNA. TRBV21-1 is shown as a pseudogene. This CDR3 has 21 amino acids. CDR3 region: CASSKNPGTPRRSSYNSPLHF. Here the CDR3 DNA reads TGTGCCAGCAGCAAAAACCCCGGGACACCACGAAGGAGCTCCTATAATTCACCCCTCCACTTT.

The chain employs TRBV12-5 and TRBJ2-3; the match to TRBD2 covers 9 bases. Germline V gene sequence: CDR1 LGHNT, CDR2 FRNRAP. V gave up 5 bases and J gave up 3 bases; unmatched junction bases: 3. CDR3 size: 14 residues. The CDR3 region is CASGPGLATDTQYF. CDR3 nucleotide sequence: TGTGCTAGTGGTCCGGGACTAGCAACAGATACGCAGTATTTT.

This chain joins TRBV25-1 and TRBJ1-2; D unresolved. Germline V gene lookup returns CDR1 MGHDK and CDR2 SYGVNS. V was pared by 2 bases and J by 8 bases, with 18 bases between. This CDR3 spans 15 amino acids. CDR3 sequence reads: CASSEEGPLVYGYTF. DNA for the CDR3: TGTGCCAGCAGTGAAGAGGGTCCTCTCGTCTACGGCTACACCTTC.

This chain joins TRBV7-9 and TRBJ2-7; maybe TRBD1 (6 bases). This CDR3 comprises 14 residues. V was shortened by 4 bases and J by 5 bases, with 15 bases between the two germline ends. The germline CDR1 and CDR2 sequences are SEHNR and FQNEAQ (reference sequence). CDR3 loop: CASSWGQGWNEQYF. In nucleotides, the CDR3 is TGTGCCAGCAGCTGGGGGCAGGGGTGGAACGAGCAGTACTTC.

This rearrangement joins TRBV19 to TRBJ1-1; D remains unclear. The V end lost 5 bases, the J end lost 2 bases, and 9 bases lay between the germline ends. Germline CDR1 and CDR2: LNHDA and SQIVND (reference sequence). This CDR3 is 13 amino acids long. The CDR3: CASSEQINTEAFF. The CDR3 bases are TGTGCCAGTAGTGAACAGATAAACACTGAAGCTTTCTTT. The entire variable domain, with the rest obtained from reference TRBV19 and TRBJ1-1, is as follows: DGGITQSPKYLFRKEGQNVTLSCEQNLNHDAMYWYRQDPGQGLRLIYYSQIVNDFQKGDIAEGYSVSREKKESFPLTVTSAQKNPTAFYLCASSEQINTEAFFGQGTRLTVV.

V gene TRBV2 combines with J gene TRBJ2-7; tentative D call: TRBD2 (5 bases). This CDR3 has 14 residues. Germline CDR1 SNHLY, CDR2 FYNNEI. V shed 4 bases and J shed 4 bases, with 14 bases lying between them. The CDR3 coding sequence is TGTGCCAGCAGTGCGAGCAGGACTCAATACGAGCAGTACTTC. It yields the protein CASSASRTQYEQYF.

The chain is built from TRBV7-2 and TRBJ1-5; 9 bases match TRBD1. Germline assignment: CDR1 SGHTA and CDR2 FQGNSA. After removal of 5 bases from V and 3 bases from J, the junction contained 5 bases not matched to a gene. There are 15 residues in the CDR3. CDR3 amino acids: CASSPGQGNNQPQHF. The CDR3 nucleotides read TGTGCCAGCAGCCCCGGACAGGGGAACAATCAGCCCCAGCATTTT.

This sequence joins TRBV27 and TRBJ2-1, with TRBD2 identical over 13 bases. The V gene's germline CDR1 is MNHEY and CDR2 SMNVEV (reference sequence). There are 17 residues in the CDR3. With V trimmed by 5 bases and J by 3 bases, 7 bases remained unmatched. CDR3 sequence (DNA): TGTGCCAGCAGTCCTGGGACTAGCGGGGCAGTCTACAATGAGCAGTTCTTC. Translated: CASSPGTSGAVYNEQFF.

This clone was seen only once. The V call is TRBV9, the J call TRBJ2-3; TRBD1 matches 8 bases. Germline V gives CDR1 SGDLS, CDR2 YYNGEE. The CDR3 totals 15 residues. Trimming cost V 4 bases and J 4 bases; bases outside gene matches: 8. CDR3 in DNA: TGTGCCAGCAGCACCGGGACAGGAGGACCAGATACGCAGTATTTT. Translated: CASSTGTGGPDTQYF.

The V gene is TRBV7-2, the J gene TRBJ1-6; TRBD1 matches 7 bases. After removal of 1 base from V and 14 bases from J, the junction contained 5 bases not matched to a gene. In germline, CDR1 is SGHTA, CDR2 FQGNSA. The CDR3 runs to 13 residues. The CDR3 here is CASSLDRGRALHF. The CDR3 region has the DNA TGTGCCAGCAGCTTAGACAGGGGTAGGGCCCTCCACTTT.

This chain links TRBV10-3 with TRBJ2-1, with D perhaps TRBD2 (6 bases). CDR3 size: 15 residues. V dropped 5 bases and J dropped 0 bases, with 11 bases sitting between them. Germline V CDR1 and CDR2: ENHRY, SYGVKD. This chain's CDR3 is CAISTSQSSYNEQFF. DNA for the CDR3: TGTGCCATCAGTACTAGCCAGTCCTCCTACAATGAGCAGTTCTTC.

The DNA for the CDR3 is TGTGCCAGCAGTCCCACCAAATCCCAGGGTGATAATTCACCCCTCCACTTT. Translating it yields CASSPTKSQGDNSPLHF. The chain is built from TRBV6-6 and TRBJ1-6; the D gene is possibly TRBD1 (5 bases). The V end lost 5 bases, the J end lost 5 bases, and 19 bases lay between the germline ends. CDR3 length: 17 amino acids. Germline V lookup: CDR1 MNHNY, CDR2 SVGAGI (reference sequence).